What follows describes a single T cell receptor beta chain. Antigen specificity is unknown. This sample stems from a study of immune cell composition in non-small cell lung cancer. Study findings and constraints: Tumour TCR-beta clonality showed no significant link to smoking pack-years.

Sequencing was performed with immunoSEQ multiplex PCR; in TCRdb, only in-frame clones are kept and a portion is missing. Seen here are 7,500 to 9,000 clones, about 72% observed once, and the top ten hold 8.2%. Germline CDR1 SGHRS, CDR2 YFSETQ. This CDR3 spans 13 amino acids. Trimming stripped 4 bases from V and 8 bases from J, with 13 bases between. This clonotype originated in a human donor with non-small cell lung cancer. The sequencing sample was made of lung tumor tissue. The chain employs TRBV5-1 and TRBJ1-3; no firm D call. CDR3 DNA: TGCGCCAGCAGCCTTCGGGAGGCCGACACCATATATTTT. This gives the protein CASSLREADTIYF.